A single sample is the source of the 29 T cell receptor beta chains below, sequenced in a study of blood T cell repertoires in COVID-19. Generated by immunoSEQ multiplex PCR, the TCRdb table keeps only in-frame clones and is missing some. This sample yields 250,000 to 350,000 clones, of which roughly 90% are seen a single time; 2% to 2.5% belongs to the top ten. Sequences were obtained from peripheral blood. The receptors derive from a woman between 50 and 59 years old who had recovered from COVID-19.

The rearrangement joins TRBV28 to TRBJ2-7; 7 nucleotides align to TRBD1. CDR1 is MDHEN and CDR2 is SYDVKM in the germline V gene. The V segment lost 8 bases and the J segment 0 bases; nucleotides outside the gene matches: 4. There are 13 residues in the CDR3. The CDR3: CASRGTDSYEQYF. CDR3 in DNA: TGTGCCAGCCGAGGGACAGACTCCTACGAGCAGTACTTC.

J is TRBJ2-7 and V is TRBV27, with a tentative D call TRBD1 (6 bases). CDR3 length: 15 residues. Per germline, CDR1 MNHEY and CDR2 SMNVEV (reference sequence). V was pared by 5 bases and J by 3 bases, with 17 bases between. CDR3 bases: TGTGCCAGCAGTCCCTCCTCCGGGACACTCTACGAGCAGTACTTC. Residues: CASSPSSGTLYEQYF.

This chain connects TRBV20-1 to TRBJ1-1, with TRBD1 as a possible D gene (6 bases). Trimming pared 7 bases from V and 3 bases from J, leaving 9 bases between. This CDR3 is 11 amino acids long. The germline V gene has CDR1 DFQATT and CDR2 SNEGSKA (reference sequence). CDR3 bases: TGCAGTGGGGCAGGGGACACTGAAGCTTTCTTT. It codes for CSGAGDTEAFF.

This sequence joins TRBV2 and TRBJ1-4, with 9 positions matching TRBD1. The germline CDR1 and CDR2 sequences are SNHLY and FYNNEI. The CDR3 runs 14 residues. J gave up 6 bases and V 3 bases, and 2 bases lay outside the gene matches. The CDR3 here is CASSDWTGDEKLFF. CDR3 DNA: TGTGCCAGCAGTGACTGGACAGGGGATGAAAAACTGTTTTTT.

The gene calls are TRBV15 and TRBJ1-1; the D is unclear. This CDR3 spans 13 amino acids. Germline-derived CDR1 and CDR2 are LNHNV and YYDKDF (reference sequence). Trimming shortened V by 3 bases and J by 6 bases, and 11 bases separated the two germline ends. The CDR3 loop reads CATSRGSGAEAFF. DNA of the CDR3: TGTGCCACCAGCAGGGGCAGCGGCGCTGAAGCTTTCTTT.

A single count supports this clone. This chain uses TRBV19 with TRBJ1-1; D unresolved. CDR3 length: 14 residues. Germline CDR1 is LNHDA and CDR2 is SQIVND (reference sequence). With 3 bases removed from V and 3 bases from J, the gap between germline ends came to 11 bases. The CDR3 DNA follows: TGTGCCAGTAGTATTCGCAGGTTCGACACTGAAGCTTTCTTT. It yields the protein CASSIRRFDTEAFF.

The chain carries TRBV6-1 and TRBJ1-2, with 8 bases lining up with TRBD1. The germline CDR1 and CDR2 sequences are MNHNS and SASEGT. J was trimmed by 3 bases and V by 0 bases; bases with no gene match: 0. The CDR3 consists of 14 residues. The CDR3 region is CASSEATGDYGYTF. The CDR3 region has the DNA TGTGCCAGCAGTGAAGCGACAGGGGACTATGGCTACACCTTC.

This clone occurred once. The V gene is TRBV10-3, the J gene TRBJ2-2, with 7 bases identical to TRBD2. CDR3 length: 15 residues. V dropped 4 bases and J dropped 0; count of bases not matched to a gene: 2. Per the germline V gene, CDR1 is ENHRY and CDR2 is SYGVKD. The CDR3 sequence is CAISVRGANTGELFF. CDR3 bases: TGTGCCATCAGTGTACGGGGGGCGAACACCGGGGAGCTGTTTTTT.

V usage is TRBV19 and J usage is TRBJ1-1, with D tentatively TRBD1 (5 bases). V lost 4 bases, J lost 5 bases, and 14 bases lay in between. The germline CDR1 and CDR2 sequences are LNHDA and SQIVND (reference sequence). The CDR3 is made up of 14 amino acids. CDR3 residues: CASSRVGGRTEAFF. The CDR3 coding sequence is TGTGCCAGTAGTAGGGTGGGGGGTCGGACTGAAGCTTTCTTT.

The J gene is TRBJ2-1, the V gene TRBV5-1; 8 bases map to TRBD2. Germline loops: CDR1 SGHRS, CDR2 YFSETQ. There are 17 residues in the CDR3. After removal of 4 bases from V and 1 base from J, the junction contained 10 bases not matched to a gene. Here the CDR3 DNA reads TGCGCCAGCAGCCCTACTCTAAGCGGGAGTTCCTACAATGAGCAGTTCTTC. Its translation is CASSPTLSGSSYNEQFF.

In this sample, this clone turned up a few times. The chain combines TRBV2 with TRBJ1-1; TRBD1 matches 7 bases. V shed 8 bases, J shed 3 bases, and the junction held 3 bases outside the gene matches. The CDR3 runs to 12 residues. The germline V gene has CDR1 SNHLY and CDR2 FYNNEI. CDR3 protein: CASGQVDTEAFF. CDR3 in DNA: TGTGCCAGCGGACAGGTAGACACTGAAGCTTTCTTT.

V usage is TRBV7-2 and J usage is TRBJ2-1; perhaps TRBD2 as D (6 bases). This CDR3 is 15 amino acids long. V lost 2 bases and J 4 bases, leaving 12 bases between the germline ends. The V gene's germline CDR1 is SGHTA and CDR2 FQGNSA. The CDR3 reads CASSLRWRGYNEQFF. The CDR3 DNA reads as TGTGCCAGCAGCTTACGCTGGAGGGGATACAATGAGCAGTTCTTC.

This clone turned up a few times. The CDR3 here is CASSLFYRDRVVNTEAFF. The CDR3 nucleotides are TGTGCCAGCAGCTTGTTTTATCGGGACAGGGTCGTGAACACTGAAGCTTTCTTT. The V gene is TRBV5-5, the J gene TRBJ1-1; 9 nucleotides line up with TRBD1. V was clipped by 1 base and J by 0 bases; unmatched bases: 10. There are 18 residues in the CDR3. Per the germline V gene, CDR1 is SGHKS and CDR2 is YYEKEE (reference sequence).

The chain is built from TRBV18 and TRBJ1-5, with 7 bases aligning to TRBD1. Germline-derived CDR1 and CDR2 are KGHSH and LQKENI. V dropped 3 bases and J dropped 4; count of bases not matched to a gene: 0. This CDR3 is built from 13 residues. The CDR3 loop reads CASSPDRNQPQHF. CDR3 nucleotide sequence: TGTGCCAGCTCACCGGACAGGAATCAGCCCCAGCATTTT.

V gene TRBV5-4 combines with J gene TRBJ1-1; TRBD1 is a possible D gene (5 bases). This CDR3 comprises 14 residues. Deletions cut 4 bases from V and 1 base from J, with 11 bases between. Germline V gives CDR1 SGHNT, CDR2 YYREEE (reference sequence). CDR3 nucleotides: TGTGCCAGCAGCCCTTACGGGGGGAACACTGAAGCTTTCTTT. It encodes CASSPYGGNTEAFF. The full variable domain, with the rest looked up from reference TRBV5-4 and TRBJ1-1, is ETGVTQSPTHLIKTRGQQVTLRCSSQSGHNTVSWYQQALGQGPQFIFQYYREEENGRGNFPPRFSGLQFPNYSSELNVNALELDDSALYLCASSPYGGNTEAFFGQGTRLTVV.

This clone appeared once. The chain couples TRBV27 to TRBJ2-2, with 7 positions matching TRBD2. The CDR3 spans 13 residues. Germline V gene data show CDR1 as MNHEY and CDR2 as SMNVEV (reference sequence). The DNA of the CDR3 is TGTGCTATAAGGGACTACAACACCGGGGAGCTGTTTTTT. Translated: CAIRDYNTGELFF.

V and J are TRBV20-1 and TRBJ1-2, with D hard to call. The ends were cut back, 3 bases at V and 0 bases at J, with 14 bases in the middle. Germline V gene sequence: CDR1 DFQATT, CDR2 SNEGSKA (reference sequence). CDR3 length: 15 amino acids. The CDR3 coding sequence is TGCAGTGCTAGTCTATCCCTGCGAGCTAACTATGGCTACACCTTC. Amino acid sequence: CSASLSLRANYGYTF.

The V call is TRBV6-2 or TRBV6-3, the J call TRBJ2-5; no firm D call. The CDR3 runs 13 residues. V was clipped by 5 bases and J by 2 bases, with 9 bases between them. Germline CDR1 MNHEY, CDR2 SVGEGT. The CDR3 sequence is CASSRTRQETQYF. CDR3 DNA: TGTGCCAGCAGTAGAACAAGACAAGAGACCCAGTACTTC.

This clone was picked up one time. CDR3 sequence (DNA): TGTGCCATCAGTGAGTCGGCAGGGGGCACCGGGGAGCTGTTTTTT. It is translated as CAISESAGGTGELFF. The chain employs TRBV10-3 and TRBJ2-2; 7 bases are a match to TRBD1. This CDR3 region has 15 residues. The germline V gene encodes CDR1 ENHRY and CDR2 SYGVKD. Trimming at V came to 0 bases and at J to 4 bases, leaving 2 bases not matched to a gene.

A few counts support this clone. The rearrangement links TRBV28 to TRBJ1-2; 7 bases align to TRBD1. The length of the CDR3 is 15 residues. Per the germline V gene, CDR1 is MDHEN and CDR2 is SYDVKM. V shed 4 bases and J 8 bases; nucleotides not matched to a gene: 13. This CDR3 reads CASSYTGTVFQGYTF. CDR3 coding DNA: TGTGCCAGCAGTTATACGGGGACAGTCTTCCAAGGCTACACCTTC.

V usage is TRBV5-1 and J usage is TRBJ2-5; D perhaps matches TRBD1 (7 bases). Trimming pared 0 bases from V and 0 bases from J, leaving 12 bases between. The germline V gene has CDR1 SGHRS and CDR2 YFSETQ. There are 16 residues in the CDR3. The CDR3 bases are TGCGCCAGCAGCTTGGGAACAGGGGACTACCAAGAGACCCAGTACTTC. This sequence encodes CASSLGTGDYQETQYF.

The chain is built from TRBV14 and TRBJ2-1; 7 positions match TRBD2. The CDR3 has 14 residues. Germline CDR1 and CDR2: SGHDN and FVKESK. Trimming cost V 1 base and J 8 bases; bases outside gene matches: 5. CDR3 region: CASSQAWEGYEQFF. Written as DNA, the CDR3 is TGTGCCAGCAGCCAAGCGTGGGAGGGGTATGAGCAGTTCTTC. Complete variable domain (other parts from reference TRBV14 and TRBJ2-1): EAGVTQFPSHSVIEKGQTVTLRCDPISGHDNLYWYRRVMGKEIKFLLHFVKESKQDESGMPNNRFLAERTGGTYSTLKVQPAELEDSGVYFCASSQAWEGYEQFFGPGTRLTVL.

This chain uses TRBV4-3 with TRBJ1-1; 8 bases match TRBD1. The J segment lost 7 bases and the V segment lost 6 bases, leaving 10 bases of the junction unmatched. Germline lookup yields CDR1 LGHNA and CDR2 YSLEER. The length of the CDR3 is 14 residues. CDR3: CASRATGGYGEAFF. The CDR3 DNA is TGCGCCAGCAGGGCAACAGGGGGGTATGGTGAAGCTTTCTTT.

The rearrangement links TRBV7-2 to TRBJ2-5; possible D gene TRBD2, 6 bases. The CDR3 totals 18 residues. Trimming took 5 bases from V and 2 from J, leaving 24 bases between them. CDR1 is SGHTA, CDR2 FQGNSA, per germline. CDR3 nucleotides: TGTGCCAGCAGCCTTAGAGACCCGGGACTTAGAAGACAAGAGACCCAGTACTTC. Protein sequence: CASSLRDPGLRRQETQYF. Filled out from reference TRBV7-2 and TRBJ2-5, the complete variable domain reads GAGVSQSPSNKVTEKGKDVELRCDPISGHTALYWYRQSLGQGLEFLIYFQGNSAPDKSGLPSDRFSAERTGGSVSTLTIQRTQQEDSAVYLCASSLRDPGLRRQETQYFGPGTRLLVL.

The CDR3 sequence: CASSAPGTGGAREKLFF. The DNA of the CDR3 is TGTGCCAGCAGCGCACCCGGGACAGGGGGCGCGAGGGAAAAACTGTTTTTT. V and J are TRBV7-8 and TRBJ1-4, with 12 bases aligning to TRBD1. CDR1 and CDR2 from the germline V gene are SGHVS and FQNEAQ. CDR3 length: 17 amino acids. Trimming at V came to 5 bases and at J to 8 bases, leaving 12 bases not matched to a gene. The full variable domain, in which reference TRBV7-8 and TRBJ1-4 provide the parts outside the CDR3, is GAGVSQSPRYKVAKRGQDVALRCDPISGHVSLFWYQQALGQGPEFLTYFQNEAQLDKSGLPSDRFFAERPEGSVSTLKIQRTQQEDSAVYLCASSAPGTGGAREKLFFGSGTQLSVL.

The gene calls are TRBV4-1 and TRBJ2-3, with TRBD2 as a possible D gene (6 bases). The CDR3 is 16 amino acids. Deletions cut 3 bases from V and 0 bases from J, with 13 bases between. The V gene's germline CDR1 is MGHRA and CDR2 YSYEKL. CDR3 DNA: TGCGCCAGCAGCCAGAGGATGGCGGGGAGCACAGATACGCAGTATTTT. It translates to CASSQRMAGSTDTQYF.

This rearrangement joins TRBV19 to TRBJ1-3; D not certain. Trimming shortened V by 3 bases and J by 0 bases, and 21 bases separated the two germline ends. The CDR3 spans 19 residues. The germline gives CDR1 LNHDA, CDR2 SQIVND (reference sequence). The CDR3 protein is CASSMDRWAPLSSGNTIYF. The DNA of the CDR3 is TGTGCCAGTAGTATGGATAGATGGGCACCATTATCCTCTGGAAACACCATATATTTT.

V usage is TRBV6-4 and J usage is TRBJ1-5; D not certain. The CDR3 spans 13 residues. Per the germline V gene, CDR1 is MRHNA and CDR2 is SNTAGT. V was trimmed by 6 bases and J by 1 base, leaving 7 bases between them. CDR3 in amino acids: CASSRESNQPQHF. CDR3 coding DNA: TGTGCCAGCAGCCGGGAAAGCAATCAGCCCCAGCATTTT.

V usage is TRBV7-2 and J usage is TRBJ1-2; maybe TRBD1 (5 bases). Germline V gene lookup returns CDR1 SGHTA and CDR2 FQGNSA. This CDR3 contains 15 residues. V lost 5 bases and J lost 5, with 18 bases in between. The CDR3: CASSTNGRVRYGYTF. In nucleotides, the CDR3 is TGTGCCAGCAGCACAAACGGCAGGGTTAGGTATGGCTACACCTTC.